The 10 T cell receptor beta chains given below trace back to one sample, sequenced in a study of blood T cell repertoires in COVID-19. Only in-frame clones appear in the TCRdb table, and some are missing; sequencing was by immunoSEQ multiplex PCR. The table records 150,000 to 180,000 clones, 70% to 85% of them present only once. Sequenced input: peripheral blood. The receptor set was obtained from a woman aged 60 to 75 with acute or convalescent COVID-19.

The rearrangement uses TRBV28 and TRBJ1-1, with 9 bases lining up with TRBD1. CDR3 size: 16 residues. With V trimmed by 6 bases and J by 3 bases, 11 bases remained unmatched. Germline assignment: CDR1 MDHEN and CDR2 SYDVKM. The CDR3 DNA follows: TGTGCCAGCAGAAATAAGGGACAGGGTAGGGACACTGAAGCTTTCTTT. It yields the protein CASRNKGQGRDTEAFF.

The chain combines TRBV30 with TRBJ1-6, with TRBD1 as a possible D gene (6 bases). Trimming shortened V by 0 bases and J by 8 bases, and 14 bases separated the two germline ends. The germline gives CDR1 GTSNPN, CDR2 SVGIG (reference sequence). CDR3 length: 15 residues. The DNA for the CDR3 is TGTGCCTGGAGTGTAACGGCCAGGGGAGATTCACCCCTCCACTTT. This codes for CAWSVTARGDSPLHF.

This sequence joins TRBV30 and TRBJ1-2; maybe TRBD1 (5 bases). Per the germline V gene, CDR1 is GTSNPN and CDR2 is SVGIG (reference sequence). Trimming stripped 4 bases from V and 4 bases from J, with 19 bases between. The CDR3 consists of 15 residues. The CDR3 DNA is TGTGCCTGGATTCGTCCGATAGGGGTGGGCTATGGCTACACCTTC. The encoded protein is CAWIRPIGVGYGYTF.

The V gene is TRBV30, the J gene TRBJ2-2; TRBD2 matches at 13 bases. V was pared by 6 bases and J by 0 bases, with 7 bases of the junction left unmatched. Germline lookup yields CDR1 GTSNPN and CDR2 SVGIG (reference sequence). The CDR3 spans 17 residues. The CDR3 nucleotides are TGTGCCTGCGGACTAGCGGGGGTAGCATCGAACACCGGGGAGCTGTTTTTT. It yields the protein CACGLAGVASNTGELFF.

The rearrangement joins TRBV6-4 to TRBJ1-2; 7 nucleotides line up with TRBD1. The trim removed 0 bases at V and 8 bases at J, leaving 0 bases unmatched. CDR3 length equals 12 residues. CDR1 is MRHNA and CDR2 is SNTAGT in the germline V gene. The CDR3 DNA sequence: TGTGCCAGCAGTGACTCGGACAGGGGCTACACCTTC. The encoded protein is CASSDSDRGYTF.

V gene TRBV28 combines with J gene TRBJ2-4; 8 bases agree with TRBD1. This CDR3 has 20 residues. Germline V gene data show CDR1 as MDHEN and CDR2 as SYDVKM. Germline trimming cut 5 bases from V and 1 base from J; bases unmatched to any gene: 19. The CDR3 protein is CASSPRTGKRSIGAKNIQYF. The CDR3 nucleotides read TGTGCCAGCAGTCCGCGGACAGGGAAGAGATCGATCGGGGCCAAAAACATTCAGTACTTC.

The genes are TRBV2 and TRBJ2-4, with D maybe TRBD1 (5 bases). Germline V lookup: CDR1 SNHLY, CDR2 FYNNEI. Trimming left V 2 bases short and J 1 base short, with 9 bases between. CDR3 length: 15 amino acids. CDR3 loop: CASSEQGLAKNIQYF. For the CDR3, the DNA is TGTGCCAGCAGTGAACAGGGTTTGGCCAAAAACATTCAGTACTTC. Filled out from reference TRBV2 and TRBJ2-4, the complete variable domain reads EPEVTQTPSHQVTQMGQEVILRCVPISNHLYFYWYRQILGQKVEFLVSFYNNEISEKSEIFDDQFSVERPDGSNFTLKIRSTKLEDSAMYFCASSEQGLAKNIQYFGAGTRLSVL.

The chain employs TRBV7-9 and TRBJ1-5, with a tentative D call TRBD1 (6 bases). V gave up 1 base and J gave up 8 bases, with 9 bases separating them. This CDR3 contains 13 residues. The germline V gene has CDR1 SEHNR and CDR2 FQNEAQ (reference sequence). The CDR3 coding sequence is TGTGCCAGCAGCTTAGACAGGGCGAAGCCCCAGCATTTT. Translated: CASSLDRAKPQHF.

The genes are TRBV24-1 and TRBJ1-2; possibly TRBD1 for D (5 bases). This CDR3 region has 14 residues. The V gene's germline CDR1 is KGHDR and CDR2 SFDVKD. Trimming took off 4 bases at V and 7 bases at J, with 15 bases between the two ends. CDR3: CATSDHGGTRGYTF. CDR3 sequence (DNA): TGTGCCACCAGTGACCACGGGGGTACTCGTGGCTACACCTTC.

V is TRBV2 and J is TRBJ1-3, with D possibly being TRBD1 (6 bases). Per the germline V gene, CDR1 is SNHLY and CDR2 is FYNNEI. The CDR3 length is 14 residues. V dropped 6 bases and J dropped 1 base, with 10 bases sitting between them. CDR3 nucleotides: TGTGCCAGCAGCCTACAGGGATCTGGAAACACCATATATTTT. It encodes CASSLQGSGNTIYF.